This T cell receptor beta chain originates from a study of cytomegalovirus exposure and HLA in healthy donors. Overall study results and limits: Data from an earlier analysis indicated that most TCR beta V segments were productive either about 90% or about 30% of the time.

On this clone itself: Its antigen is not identified.

The donors were healthy bone marrow donors. The study ran its PCR with 60 Vbeta and 13 Jbeta primers. Sequencing used immunoSEQ multiplex PCR; TCRdb keeps in-frame clones, though not all of them. The sample carries fewer than 55,000 clones, about 70% recorded once. Sequenced input: PBMCs. This receptor was taken from a woman in her 50s in good health and CMV-seropositive.

CDR3 DNA sequence: TGTGCCAGCAGCGGCCCCGGGAGGTGGGATACGCAGTATTTT. Amino acid sequence: CASSGPGRWDTQYF. V is TRBV7-9 and J is TRBJ2-3; 7 bases agree with TRBD2. The CDR3 contains 14 residues. Germline CDR1 reads SEHNR; CDR2 reads FQNEAQ (reference sequence). J was trimmed by 6 bases and V by 5 bases; bases with no gene match: 8.